A single sample gave rise to the 10 T cell receptor beta chains below, sequenced in a study of early T cells in non-severe SARS-CoV-2 infection. One entry per CDR3 protein, called by TCRdb with MiXCR from the 5' RACE reads. The table lists roughly 32,000 distinct CDR3 sequences, 5% to 7% of them singletons, with approximately 7.5% in the top ten. What was sequenced was whole blood. These receptors were collected from an adult who was a healthcare worker with PCR-confirmed SARS-CoV-2 infection or an uninfected control (not recorded which).

The genes are TRBV4-3 and TRBJ2-3, with a weak D call TRBD1 (5 bases). The germline V gene has CDR1 LGHNA and CDR2 YSLEER. This CDR3 is built from 18 residues. Trimming removed 0 bases from V and 0 bases from J, with 16 bases in between. Written as DNA, the CDR3 is TGCGCCAGCAGCCAAGATATGGGCAGGGCGTCTAGCACAGATACGCAGTATTTT. It translates to CASSQDMGRASSTDTQYF.

This clonotype has a count of ten or more. J is TRBJ1-5 and V is TRBV27; TRBD1 aligns across 7 bases. CDR3 length: 15 amino acids. CDR1 and CDR2 (germline): MNHEY, SMNVEV (reference sequence). J was trimmed by 2 bases and V by 5 bases; bases with no gene match: 6. Here the CDR3 reads CASSLTGARNQPQHF. CDR3 coding DNA: TGTGCCAGCAGTCTCACAGGGGCGCGCAATCAGCCCCAGCATTTT.

V is TRBV7-2 and J is TRBJ2-3; perhaps D is TRBD1 or TRBD2 (5 bases each). The V end was cut by 2 bases, the J end by 3 bases, with 9 bases between. CDR1 is SGHTA, CDR2 FQGNSA, per germline. This CDR3 region has 14 residues. CDR3 residues: CASSLYGATDTQYF. For the CDR3, the DNA is TGTGCCAGCAGCTTATACGGGGCGACAGATACGCAGTATTTT.

In its sample, this clonotype was seen many times. V is TRBV12-3 or TRBV12-4 and J is TRBJ1-1; possible D gene TRBD1, 6 bases. V lost 5 bases to trimming and J lost 1 base, with 8 bases between them. CDR3 length: 13 residues. Here the CDR3 DNA reads TGTGCCAGCAGTCCACAGGGGAACACTGAAGCTTTCTTT. Translating gives CASSPQGNTEAFF.

This clonotype turned up a few times. The J gene is TRBJ2-3, the V gene TRBV7-9; D gene unclear. From germline, CDR1 is SEHNR and CDR2 FQNEAQ (reference sequence). CDR3 length equals 17 residues. The V end was cut by 1 base, the J end by 1 base, with 15 bases between. The CDR3 region is CASSLEAFFEGTDTQYF. DNA for the CDR3: TGTGCCAGCAGCTTAGAAGCCTTCTTTGAAGGCACAGATACGCAGTATTTT.

This clonotype came up many times. The CDR3 DNA reads as TGTGCCAGCTCACCACCGTCGAATTCACCCCTCCACTTT. It is translated as CASSPPSNSPLHF. The rearrangement joins TRBV18 to TRBJ1-6; no clear D. The CDR3 has 13 amino acids. Germline CDR1 KGHSH, CDR2 LQKENI. Trimming took 0 bases from V and 7 from J, leaving 4 bases between them.

Many counts were recorded for this clonotype. The J gene is TRBJ2-7, the V gene TRBV15; TRBD2 matches 7 bases. With 6 bases clipped from V and 4 bases from J, the junction kept 6 bases outside the gene matches. The germline V gene encodes CDR1 LNHNV and CDR2 YYDKDF (reference sequence). The CDR3 runs to 13 residues. The CDR3 nucleotides read TGTGCCACCAGTCCTTCGGGGGGTTACGAGCAGTACTTC. Protein product: CATSPSGGYEQYF.

This clonotype has at least ten counts. The V call is TRBV5-5, the J call TRBJ2-7; 9 bases fit TRBD1. Germline trimming cut 0 bases from V and 5 bases from J; bases unmatched to any gene: 3. This CDR3 is built from 14 residues. Germline CDR1 and CDR2: SGHKS and YYEKEE (reference sequence). The chain's CDR3 is CASSLGTGVDEQYF. Here the CDR3 DNA reads TGTGCCAGCAGCTTGGGGACAGGGGTTGACGAGCAGTACTTC.

This clonotype was detected many times. V gene TRBV12-3 or TRBV12-4 combines with J gene TRBJ2-7; 9 bases line up with TRBD1. The CDR3 has 14 amino acids. Trimming at V came to 6 bases and at J to 2 bases, leaving 5 bases not matched to a gene. Written as DNA, the CDR3 is TGTGCCAGCAGCCCGGGACAGGGTCCCTACGAGCAGTACTTC. Its protein product is CASSPGQGPYEQYF.

This clonotype was seen many times. The chain joins TRBV7-2 to TRBJ1-1; D call uncertain. There are 14 residues in the CDR3. Trimming pared 2 bases from V and 0 bases from J, leaving 7 bases between. Germline V gene lookup returns CDR1 SGHTA and CDR2 FQGNSA. The CDR3 nucleotides read TGTGCCAGCAGCTTATCCTTGTTGAACACTGAAGCTTTCTTT. It yields the protein CASSLSLLNTEAFF.